This entry features one T cell receptor (beta chain) sequence. These data belong to a study of blood T cell repertoires in COVID-19. Data came from immunoSEQ multiplex PCR; TCRdb stores just in-frame clones and leaves some out. The sample records 120,000 to 150,000 clones, around 84% being singletons. CDR1 is SGHTA and CDR2 is FQGNSA in the germline V gene. Trimming at V came to 4 bases and at J to 9 bases, leaving 10 bases not matched to a gene. The CDR3 is 17 residues long. The sequence derives from a woman aged 55-70 years with acute or convalescent COVID-19. Sequencing used peripheral blood. The chain uses TRBV7-2 and TRBJ2-1; 15 bases align to TRBD2. The CDR3 DNA sequence: TGTGCCAGCAGCTCGCTCGGACTAGCGGGGGGGCCGGGTGAGCAGTTCTTC. Translation gives CASSSLGLAGGPGEQFF. The variable domain in full, completed from reference TRBV7-2 and TRBJ2-1, reads GAGVSQSPSNKVTEKGKDVELRCDPISGHTALYWYRQSLGQGLEFLIYFQGNSAPDKSGLPSDRFSAERTGGSVSTLTIQRTQQEDSAVYLCASSSLGLAGGPGEQFFGPGTRLTVL.